This is a list of T cell receptor beta chains from one sample in a study of CD8 T cells in Susac syndrome. TCRdb re-called the immunoSEQ multiplex PCR reads with MiXCR, one entry per CDR3 protein. Of about 300,000 distinct CDR3 sequences listed, approximately 91% are singletons. Specimen: CD8+ T cells from PBMCs. These receptors came from a human donor with multiple sclerosis. Each CDR3 is given with its conserved first and last residue. D genes are given only for firm matches. A row's size may be missing; if present it is once, few, many or a size class.

CDR3: CSVPYPNEQFF
DNA: TGCAGCGTTCCCTACCCCAATGAGCAGTTCTTC
size: .
length: 11
D: .
J: TRBJ2-1
V: TRBV29-1

CDR3: CASSLAGAQNIQYF
DNA: TGCGCCAGCAGCTTGGCAGGGGCCCAAAACATTCAGTACTTC
size: .
length: 14
D: .
J: TRBJ2-4
V: TRBV5-1

CDR3: CASSQIRDSPLHF
DNA: TGCGCCAGCAGCCAAATACGGGATTCACCCCTCCACTTT
size: .
length: 13
D: .
J: TRBJ1-6
V: TRBV4-1

CDR3: CSAPDRGKSWYNEQFF
DNA: TGCAGTGCTCCCGACAGGGGAAAGAGTTGGTACAATGAGCAGTTCTTC
size: .
length: 16
D: TRBD1
J: TRBJ2-1
V: TRBV20-1

CDR3: CASSSAGQFF
DNA: TGTGCCAGCAGCTCCGCCGGGCAGTTCTTC
size: .
length: 10
D: .
J: TRBJ2-1
V: TRBV7-9

CDR3: CASSPKVWTGGWDTEAFF
DNA: TGTGCCAGCAGCCCAAAGGTCTGGACAGGGGGTTGGGACACTGAAGCTTTCTTT
size: .
length: 18
D: TRBD1
J: TRBJ1-1
V: TRBV13

CDR3: CASTNQRGYEQYF
DNA: TGTGCCAGCACCAACCAACGAGGCTACGAGCAGTACTTC
size: .
length: 13
D: .
J: TRBJ2-7
V: TRBV2

CDR3: CAWTTEGGYTF
DNA: TGTGCCTGGACGACAGAGGGGGGCTACACCTTC
size: .
length: 11
D: .
J: TRBJ1-2
V: TRBV30

CDR3: CSARDQQRGGDTGELFF
DNA: TGCAGTGCTAGAGATCAACAGCGGGGGGGCGACACCGGGGAGCTGTTTTTT
size: .
length: 17
D: TRBD2
J: TRBJ2-2
V: TRBV20-1

CDR3: CASSPLEDEQFF
DNA: TGTGCCAGCAGCCCACTCGAGGATGAGCAGTTCTTC
size: .
length: 12
D: .
J: TRBJ2-1
V: TRBV28

CDR3: CASSGTGLYGYTF
DNA: TGTGCCAGCAGCGGGACAGGACTCTATGGCTACACCTTC
size: .
length: 13
D: TRBD1
J: TRBJ1-2
V: TRBV12-3/TRBV12-4

CDR3: CASSYIYDTQYF
DNA: TGTGCCAGCAGTTATATCTACGATACGCAGTATTTT
size: .
length: 12
D: .
J: TRBJ2-3
V: TRBV6-2/TRBV6-3

CDR3: CASSSSLGQLVYEQYF
DNA: TGTGCCAGCAGCAGTTCTCTAGGACAGCTGGTCTACGAGCAGTACTTC
size: .
length: 16
D: .
J: TRBJ2-7
V: TRBV28

CDR3: CSARDLDRGSYEQYF
DNA: TGCAGTGCTAGAGATTTGGACAGGGGTTCGTACGAGCAGTACTTC
size: .
length: 15
D: TRBD1
J: TRBJ2-7
V: TRBV20-1

CDR3: CASSESEKLFF
DNA: TGTGCCAGCAGTGAGAGTGAAAAACTGTTTTTT
size: .
length: 11
D: .
J: TRBJ1-4
V: TRBV2

CDR3: CASRGKGLAVQETQYF
DNA: TGTGCCAGCAGGGGGAAAGGACTAGCGGTCCAAGAGACCCAGTACTTC
size: once
length: 16
D: TRBD2
J: TRBJ2-5
V: TRBV28

CDR3: CSARPLGVGNSPLHF
DNA: TGCAGTGCTAGGCCCCTTGGGGTGGGGAATTCACCCCTCCACTTT
size: .
length: 15
D: .
J: TRBJ1-6
V: TRBV20-1

CDR3: CASSRGGARGSEQYF
DNA: TGTGCCAGCAGCCGGGGTGGGGCGCGAGGGAGCGAGCAGTACTTC
size: .
length: 15
D: .
J: TRBJ2-7
V: TRBV6-6

CDR3: CATSRDVVVQSGELFF
DNA: TGTGCCACCAGCAGAGATGTTGTTGTTCAATCCGGGGAGCTGTTTTTT
size: .
length: 16
D: .
J: TRBJ2-2
V: TRBV15

CDR3: CSGTREEWYNEQFF
DNA: TGCAGTGGTACACGGGAGGAGTGGTACAATGAGCAGTTCTTC
size: .
length: 14
D: TRBD2
J: TRBJ2-1
V: TRBV20-1

CDR3: CASRSGLGNNEQFF
DNA: TGTGCCAGCAGGTCGGGACTCGGGAACAATGAGCAGTTCTTC
size: .
length: 14
D: .
J: TRBJ2-1
V: TRBV7-9

CDR3: CASGPRADTQYF
DNA: TGTGCTAGTGGCCCAAGGGCAGATACGCAGTATTTT
size: few
length: 12
D: .
J: TRBJ2-3
V: TRBV12-5

CDR3: CASSQAVGAHEQYF
DNA: TGCGCCAGCAGCCAAGCCGTGGGGGCTCACGAGCAGTACTTC
size: few
length: 14
D: .
J: TRBJ2-7
V: TRBV4-3

CDR3: CASSFGPGAGSTEAFF
DNA: TGTGCCAGCAGTTTCGGTCCAGGGGCGGGGTCCACTGAAGCTTTCTTT
size: .
length: 16
D: .
J: TRBJ1-1
V: TRBV27

CDR3: CAWREGSQENEKLFF
DNA: TGTGCCTGGAGAGAAGGGTCCCAGGAGAATGAAAAACTGTTTTTT
size: few
length: 15
D: .
J: TRBJ1-4
V: TRBV30

CDR3: CASSSRPGQGRNTGELFF
DNA: TGTGCCAGCAGTTCTCGGCCGGGACAGGGGAGGAACACCGGGGAGCTGTTTTTT
size: .
length: 18
D: TRBD1
J: TRBJ2-2
V: TRBV12-3/TRBV12-4

CDR3: CAIRGGRTGNTIYF
DNA: TGTGCCATCCGAGGAGGGCGGACTGGAAACACCATATATTTT
size: .
length: 14
D: .
J: TRBJ1-3
V: TRBV6-1

CDR3: CASSYPTSGTYNEQFF
DNA: TGTGCCAGCAGTTACCCGACTAGCGGGACCTACAATGAGCAGTTCTTC
size: .
length: 16
D: TRBD2
J: TRBJ2-1
V: TRBV6-2/TRBV6-3

CDR3: CASRLNRGRTEAFF
DNA: TGTGCCAGCAGGTTAAACAGGGGCAGGACTGAAGCTTTCTTT
size: .
length: 14
D: TRBD1
J: TRBJ1-1
V: TRBV2

CDR3: CASNPSARGTDTQYF
DNA: TGTGCCAGCAATCCTAGCGCCAGGGGCACAGATACGCAGTATTTT
size: .
length: 15
D: .
J: TRBJ2-3
V: TRBV6-2/TRBV6-3

CDR3: CASTPGTETQYF
DNA: TGTGCCAGTACACCTGGGACCGAGACCCAGTACTTC
size: .
length: 12
D: .
J: TRBJ2-5
V: TRBV21-1

CDR3: CASTLLAASYNEQFF
DNA: TGTGCCAGCACTTTACTAGCGGCATCCTACAATGAGCAGTTCTTC
size: .
length: 15
D: TRBD2
J: TRBJ2-1
V: TRBV28

CDR3: CATSRDLGSSYNSPLHF
DNA: TGTGCCACCAGCAGAGATTTGGGGAGCTCCTATAATTCACCCCTCCACTTT
size: once
length: 17
D: .
J: TRBJ1-6
V: TRBV15

CDR3: CASSPPAQGNYGYTF
DNA: TGCGCCAGCAGCCCCCCGGCACAGGGTAACTATGGCTACACCTTC
size: .
length: 15
D: .
J: TRBJ1-2
V: TRBV5-1

CDR3: CASGPGGSGANVLTF
DNA: TGTGCCAGTGGACCGGGAGGCTCTGGGGCCAACGTCCTGACTTTC
size: .
length: 15
D: TRBD2
J: TRBJ2-6
V: TRBV9

CDR3: CSAQQGAGSPDTQYF
DNA: TGCAGTGCGCAACAGGGGGCCGGGAGCCCAGATACGCAGTATTTT
size: .
length: 15
D: TRBD1
J: TRBJ2-3
V: TRBV20-1